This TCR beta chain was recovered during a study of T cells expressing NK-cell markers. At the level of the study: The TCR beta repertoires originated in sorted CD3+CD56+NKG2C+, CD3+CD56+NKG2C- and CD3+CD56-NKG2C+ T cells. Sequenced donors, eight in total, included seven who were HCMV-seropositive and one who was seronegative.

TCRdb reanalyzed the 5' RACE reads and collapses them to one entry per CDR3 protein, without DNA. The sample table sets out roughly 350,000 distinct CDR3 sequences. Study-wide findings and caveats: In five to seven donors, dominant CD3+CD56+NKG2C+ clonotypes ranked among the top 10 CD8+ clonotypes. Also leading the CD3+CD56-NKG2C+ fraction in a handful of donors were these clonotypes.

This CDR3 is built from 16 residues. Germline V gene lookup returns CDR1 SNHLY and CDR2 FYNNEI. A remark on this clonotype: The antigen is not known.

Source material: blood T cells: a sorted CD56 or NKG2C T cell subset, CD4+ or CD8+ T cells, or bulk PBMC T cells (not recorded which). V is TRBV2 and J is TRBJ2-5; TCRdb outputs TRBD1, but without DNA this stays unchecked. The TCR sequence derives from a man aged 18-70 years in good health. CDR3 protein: CASSAPRTGVGETQYF.